The 7 T cell receptor beta chains in this list originate from one sample, sequenced in a study of blood T cell repertoires in COVID-19. The method was immunoSEQ multiplex PCR; TCRdb's version includes in-frame clones alone and lacks a portion of them. Seen here are about 160,000 clones, roughly 87% observed once, and the top ten hold about 3.9%. Sequencing used peripheral blood. These receptors originate from a woman in her fifties or sixties who had recovered from COVID-19.

V is TRBV2 and J is TRBJ2-1, with 9 bases fitting TRBD2. J gave up 1 base and V 3 bases, and 4 bases lay outside the gene matches. CDR1 and CDR2 from the germline V gene are SNHLY and FYNNEI. The CDR3 is made up of 16 amino acids. CDR3 in DNA: TGTGCCAGCAGTGATATGCGGGGGGGTTCCTACAATGAGCAGTTCTTC. As protein: CASSDMRGGSYNEQFF.

The chain has TRBV6-5 and TRBJ1-2, with 11 bases matching TRBD1. The V and J ends lost 4 bases and 9 bases, in that order; junction bases with no gene match: 10. The CDR3 contains 15 residues. In germline, CDR1 is MNHEY, CDR2 SVGAGI. Written as DNA, the CDR3 is TGTGCCAGCAGTTCATTGGGACAGGGGGTTAGGAGCTACACCTTC. Translated, it gives CASSSLGQGVRSYTF.

The chain recombines TRBV9 with TRBJ2-2; D not certain. The V end was cut by 0 bases, the J end by 4 bases, with 7 bases between. The V gene's germline CDR1 is SGDLS and CDR2 YYNGEE. The CDR3 length is 14 residues. The CDR3 DNA follows: TGTGCCAGCAGCGTAGTCCCCGGCACCGGGGAGCTGTTTTTT. This translates into CASSVVPGTGELFF.

The chain joins TRBV7-2 to TRBJ2-5, with D possibly matching TRBD2 (7 bases). Germline loops: CDR1 SGHTA, CDR2 FQGNSA. The V end was cut by 3 bases, the J end by 4 bases, with 15 bases between. CDR3 size: 15 residues. The CDR3 DNA is TGTGCCAGCAGCTTTCAAGGGGGGGAGGCAGAGACCCAGTACTTC. This encodes CASSFQGGEAETQYF.

The chain combines TRBV10-2 with TRBJ2-3; 12 nucleotides agree with TRBD2. V shed 5 bases, J shed 7 bases, and the junction held 7 bases outside the gene matches. The CDR3 consists of 15 residues. Germline values: CDR1 WSHSY, CDR2 SAAADI. The CDR3 reads CASSQTSGGMNTQYF. CDR3 DNA sequence: TGCGCCAGCAGTCAAACTAGCGGGGGGATGAATACGCAGTATTTT.

V gene TRBV2 combines with J gene TRBJ2-3; tentative D call: TRBD2 (5 bases). Germline CDR1 is SNHLY and CDR2 is FYNNEI. Trimming stripped 2 bases from V and 2 bases from J, with 8 bases between. There are 14 residues in the CDR3. The CDR3 protein is CASSEIGDTDTQYF. CDR3 coding DNA: TGTGCCAGCAGTGAAATCGGGGACACAGATACGCAGTATTTT.

The chain employs TRBV4-1 and TRBJ1-6, with D possibly matching TRBD1 (6 bases). The germline V and J ends were trimmed by 4 bases and 6 bases, with 13 bases remaining between them. The germline V gene has CDR1 MGHRA and CDR2 YSYEKL. CDR3 length: 15 amino acids. CDR3 in DNA: TGCGCCAGCAGCCCCTTCAGGGGTGTTAATTCACCCCTCCACTTT. Its translation: CASSPFRGVNSPLHF.